This T cell receptor (beta chain) was sequenced during a study of ipilimumab plus nivolumab after autologous stem cell transplantation. Measured with immunoSEQ multiplex PCR; TCRdb has only the in-frame clones, and not every one. The sample has approximately 20,000 clones; 75% to 85% are singletons. CDR1 MDHEN and CDR2 SYDVKM come from the germline V gene. Deletions cut 7 bases from V and 0 bases from J, with 16 bases between. CDR3 length equals 16 residues. The sample holds one count of this clone. This clonotype originated in a male donor with diffuse large B-cell lymphoma. The specimen comprised PBMCs, sampled in a trial of ipilimumab plus nivolumab as post-transplant consolidation. The gene calls are TRBV28 and TRBJ1-3, with D possibly being TRBD1 (6 bases). The CDR3 DNA follows: TGTGCCAGCACAGGGGCGGCCGCAAACTCTGGAAACACCATATATTTT. It encodes CASTGAAANSGNTIYF. The full variable domain, with the rest looked up from reference TRBV28 and TRBJ1-3, is DVKVTQSSRYLVKRTGEKVFLECVQDMDHENMFWYRQDPGLGLRLIYFSYDVKMKEKGDIPEGYSVSREKKERFSLILESASTNQTSMYLCASTGAAANSGNTIYFGEGSWLTVV.